This T cell receptor beta chain appears in the sequencing data of a study of blood T cell repertoires in COVID-19. About the study: Italy, Spain and the United States were the sources of the convalescent and acute COVID-19 samples.

In germline, CDR1 is MDHEN, CDR2 SYDVKM. The CDR3 is 13 residues long. Trimming took 6 bases from V and 1 from J, leaving 10 bases between them. Data came from immunoSEQ multiplex PCR; TCRdb stores just in-frame clones and leaves some out. The sample lists roughly 400,000 clones; 70% to 90% were seen once. The receptor's source is a young woman who had been exposed to COVID-19. The gene calls are TRBV28 and TRBJ2-7, with a possible D match to TRBD1 (5 bases). Sequenced: PBMCs or T cells enriched from blood (not recorded which). As DNA, the CDR3 is TGTGCCAGCAGAGGGCCAGGGTCCTACGAGCAGTACTTC. Amino acids: CASRGPGSYEQYF.